These 26 T cell receptor beta chains were sequenced from one sample in a study of blood T cell repertoires in COVID-19. Measured with immunoSEQ multiplex PCR; TCRdb has only the in-frame clones, and not every one. The data hold 70,000 or so clones, with 90% observed a single time. The source material was peripheral blood. The receptors here all came from a woman of 80 years or more with active COVID-19.

The chain couples TRBV24-1 to TRBJ2-5; D is unresolved. There are 15 residues in the CDR3. CDR1 and CDR2 (germline): KGHDR, SFDVKD. V gave up 3 bases and J gave up 4 bases, with 14 bases separating them. The CDR3 DNA reads as TGTGCCACCAGTGATCCAACCCGGTCGGGAGAGACCCAGTACTTC. Its translation: CATSDPTRSGETQYF.

The V call is TRBV6-6, the J call TRBJ1-6; the match to TRBD1 covers 8 bases. CDR1 is MNHNY and CDR2 is SVGAGI in the germline V gene (reference sequence). V shed 5 bases, J shed 5 bases, and the junction held 8 bases outside the gene matches. This CDR3 spans 16 amino acids. DNA for the CDR3: TGTGCCAGCAGTCCCGGACAGGGCCCCAATAATTCACCCCTCCACTTT. It is translated as CASSPGQGPNNSPLHF.

J is TRBJ1-2 and V is TRBV9; 8 nucleotides match TRBD1. V dropped 3 bases and J dropped 4; count of bases not matched to a gene: 8. This CDR3 region has 15 residues. Germline loops: CDR1 SGDLS, CDR2 YYNGEE. In DNA, the CDR3 is TGTGCCAGCAGCGCCCAGGGGGCAGCAGGCTATGGCTACACCTTC. It yields the protein CASSAQGAAGYGYTF.

The V and J genes are TRBV4-1 and TRBJ2-1; TRBD2 matches 14 bases. The CDR3 loop spans 15 amino acids. Germline V gives CDR1 MGHRA, CDR2 YSYEKL. V gave up 3 bases and J gave up 15 bases; unmatched junction bases: 10. DNA for the CDR3: TGCGCCAGCAGCCAGACCTCCGGGACTAGCGGGAGATGGTTCTTC. The encoded protein is CASSQTSGTSGRWFF.

The rearrangement joins TRBV3-1 (or the pseudogene TRBV3-2) to TRBJ2-3; 7 nucleotides align to TRBD2. The J segment lost 15 bases and the V segment lost 0 bases, leaving 9 bases of the junction unmatched. Germline V gene sequence: CDR1 LGHDT, CDR2 YNNKEL (reference sequence). The length of the CDR3 is 13 residues. The chain's CDR3 is CASSQELGEGQYF. CDR3 sequence (DNA): TGTGCCAGCAGCCAAGAGTTGGGGGAGGGCCAATATTTT.

V is TRBV5-4 and J is TRBJ2-1; TRBD1 is a possible D gene (6 bases). CDR1 and CDR2 from the germline V gene are SGHNT and YYREEE (reference sequence). V was trimmed by 4 bases and J by 0 bases, leaving 11 bases between them. The CDR3 is 15 residues long. CDR3 DNA sequence: TGTGCCAGCAGCCCCGGACAGAGCTCCTACAATGAGCAGTTCTTC. Protein product: CASSPGQSSYNEQFF. Based on the CDR3 plus reference TRBV5-4 and TRBJ2-1, the full variable domain is ETGVTQSPTHLIKTRGQQVTLRCSSQSGHNTVSWYQQALGQGPQFIFQYYREEENGRGNFPPRFSGLQFPNYSSELNVNALELDDSALYLCASSPGQSSYNEQFFGPGTRLTVL.

The rearrangement links TRBV23-1 to TRBJ1-2; no reliable D call. TRBV23-1 is sorted into the ORF group, with uncertain function. The CDR3 loop spans 14 amino acids. V shed 6 bases and J shed 3 bases, with 14 bases lying between them. The CDR3, as DNA: TGCGCCAGCAGGCCGCCGGGTGCCTACTATGGCTACACCTTC. Residues: CASRPPGAYYGYTF.

The chain recombines TRBV27 with TRBJ2-1; D perhaps matches TRBD2 (6 bases). Germline CDR1 MNHEY, CDR2 SMNVEV (reference sequence). The CDR3 has 16 amino acids. V was clipped by 4 bases and J by 5 bases, with 18 bases between them. CDR3 sequence reads: CASSSGSGGAHNEQFF. The CDR3 DNA reads as TGTGCCAGCAGTTCCGGTAGCGGCGGGGCCCACAATGAGCAGTTCTTC.

The rearrangement uses TRBV5-4 and TRBJ1-6; 11 bases agree with TRBD1. CDR3 length: 14 amino acids. The V gene's germline CDR1 is SGHNT and CDR2 YYREEE (reference sequence). V was clipped by 4 bases and J by 10 bases; unmatched bases: 4. Written as DNA, the CDR3 is TGTGCCAGCAGCCTGGACAGGGGGCGGTCACCCCTCCACTTT. It codes for CASSLDRGRSPLHF.

The chain uses TRBV28 and TRBJ2-3, with a weak D call TRBD1 (5 bases). The germline V gene has CDR1 MDHEN and CDR2 SYDVKM. The CDR3 is 16 residues long. The V end lost 4 bases, the J end lost 6 bases, and 20 bases lay between the germline ends. The chain's CDR3 is CASSSPSGRAVDTQYF. CDR3 nucleotides: TGTGCCAGCAGTTCCCCGTCGGGCAGGGCCGTCGATACGCAGTATTTT.

The chain combines TRBV14 with TRBJ2-7; D gene uncertain. The CDR3 is made up of 11 amino acids. Trimming shortened V by 3 bases and J by 3 bases, and 3 bases separated the two germline ends. Germline V CDR1 and CDR2: SGHDN, FVKESK. The CDR3 nucleotides read TGTGCCAGCAGCCACCGCTACGAGCAGTACTTC. This gives the protein CASSHRYEQYF. Variable domain in full (rest from reference TRBV14 and TRBJ2-7): EAGVTQFPSHSVIEKGQTVTLRCDPISGHDNLYWYRRVMGKEIKFLLHFVKESKQDESGMPNNRFLAERTGGTYSTLKVQPAELEDSGVYFCASSHRYEQYFGPGTRLTVT.

The J gene is TRBJ2-1, the V gene TRBV28, with 7 bases identical to TRBD2. Germline V gene lookup returns CDR1 MDHEN and CDR2 SYDVKM. V was clipped by 4 bases and J by 5 bases; unmatched bases: 8. CDR3 size: 15 residues. The DNA for the CDR3 is TGTGCCAGCAGTTCCCCCTGGGAGGGGAACAATGAGCAGTTCTTC. It yields the protein CASSSPWEGNNEQFF.

The V gene is TRBV7-9, the J gene TRBJ2-1; 10 bases are a match to TRBD2. Trimming removed 5 bases from V and 6 bases from J; junction bases left unmatched: 10. Germline CDR1 and CDR2: SEHNR and FQNEAQ (reference sequence). This CDR3 has 16 residues. CDR3 loop: CASSPLAGEGGNEQFF. Here the CDR3 DNA reads TGTGCCAGCAGCCCCCTAGCGGGAGAGGGAGGCAATGAGCAGTTCTTC.

CDR3 DNA: TGTGCCAGCAGGGACAGGGGGTCTACCTACAATGAGCAGTTCTTC. The encoded protein is CASRDRGSTYNEQFF. V gene TRBV28 combines with J gene TRBJ2-1, with TRBD1 identical over 10 bases. Germline V lookup: CDR1 MDHEN, CDR2 SYDVKM. The length of the CDR3 is 15 residues. J lost 2 bases, V lost 6 bases, and 4 bases had no gene match.

The CDR3 DNA reads TGTGCCAGCAGCTTTGTGGTAGCGGGAGGGGTTGAGCAGTTCTTC. Translated: CASSFVVAGGVEQFF. The V gene is TRBV7-9, the J gene TRBJ2-1; 11 bases map to TRBD2. This CDR3 contains 15 residues. V lost 3 bases, J lost 9 bases, and 7 bases stayed unmatched. Germline V gene data show CDR1 as SEHNR and CDR2 as FQNEAQ (reference sequence).

This rearrangement joins TRBV28 to TRBJ2-3; 11 nucleotides align to TRBD2. Germline CDR1 is MDHEN and CDR2 is SYDVKM. Unmatched junction bases numbered 6, after V lost 3 bases and J lost 4 bases. There are 16 residues in the CDR3. CDR3 sequence (DNA): TGTGCCAGCAGTTTCCCGACTAGCGGGAAAGCAGATACGCAGTATTTT. It is translated as CASSFPTSGKADTQYF.

The chain uses TRBV7-3 and TRBJ2-3; D is possibly TRBD2 (6 bases). The germline V gene has CDR1 SGHTA and CDR2 FQGTGA. This CDR3 is 14 amino acids long. Trimming removed 5 bases from V and 5 bases from J, with 14 bases in between. CDR3: CASSHGTAGDTQYF. CDR3 DNA sequence: TGTGCCAGCAGCCACGGGACTGCGGGAGATACGCAGTATTTT.

The chain combines TRBV7-6 with TRBJ1-4; TRBD1 aligns across 7 bases. The CDR3 is made up of 17 amino acids. Germline V gives CDR1 SGHVS, CDR2 FNYEAQ. V lost 4 bases, J lost 4 bases, and 12 bases stayed unmatched. CDR3 coding DNA: TGTGCCAGCAGCTATAGACCCGGACAGGCTGGTAATGAAAAACTGTTTTTT. It specifies CASSYRPGQAGNEKLFF.

This chain connects TRBV9 to TRBJ2-6; tentative D call: TRBD1 (5 bases). Deletions cut 3 bases from V and 3 bases from J, with 16 bases between. Per the germline V gene, CDR1 is SGDLS and CDR2 is YYNGEE. This CDR3 comprises 17 residues. CDR3 region: CASSEAGGALGANVLTF. DNA of the CDR3: TGTGCCAGCAGCGAAGCTGGTGGGGCGCTTGGGGCCAACGTCCTGACTTTC.

The chain uses TRBV4-2 and TRBJ2-3; 12 bases line up with TRBD2. The CDR3 runs to 15 residues. CDR1 LGHNA and CDR2 YNFKEQ come from the germline V gene. The J segment lost 4 bases and the V segment lost 4 bases, leaving 3 bases of the junction unmatched. This CDR3 reads CASSRLAGESDTQYF. CDR3 DNA: TGTGCCAGCAGCCGACTAGCGGGAGAGTCAGATACGCAGTATTTT.

The chain combines TRBV11-2 with TRBJ2-5; TRBD2 might be the D (6 bases). The CDR3 contains 16 residues. Between the trimmed V and J ends, which lost 0 bases and 1 base, there was a span of 12 bases. From germline, CDR1 is SGHAT and CDR2 FQNNGV. CDR3 in amino acids: CASSLERAGFQETQYF. Here the CDR3 DNA reads TGTGCCAGCAGCTTAGAAAGAGCGGGTTTCCAAGAGACCCAGTACTTC.

The genes are TRBV6-2 or TRBV6-3 and TRBJ2-1, with 10 nucleotides matching TRBD2. With 4 bases clipped from V and 5 bases from J, the junction kept 8 bases outside the gene matches. The CDR3 covers 16 residues. Germline V gene sequence: CDR1 MNHEY, CDR2 SVGEGT. CDR3 sequence reads: CASSSPVAGGDNEQFF. The CDR3 nucleotides read TGTGCCAGCAGTTCGCCGGTAGCGGGGGGAGACAATGAGCAGTTCTTC.

This rearrangement joins TRBV5-1 to TRBJ1-1; D might be TRBD1 (6 bases). Germline CDR1 is SGHRS and CDR2 is YFSETQ. The CDR3 spans 14 residues. The ends were cut back, 3 bases at V and 5 bases at J, with 14 bases in the middle. The DNA for the CDR3 is TGCGCCAGCAGCTCGGGGGCCGGGGGGACTGAAGCTTTCTTT. This translates into CASSSGAGGTEAFF.

This chain joins TRBV15 and TRBJ1-5; TRBD1 agrees at 8 bases. This CDR3 region has 17 residues. V lost 1 base, J lost 1 base, and 6 bases stayed unmatched. In germline, CDR1 is LNHNV, CDR2 YYDKDF (reference sequence). The CDR3 DNA reads TGTGCCACCAGCAGAGGAATCAGACAGGGGAGCAATCAGCCCCAGCATTTT. This encodes CATSRGIRQGSNQPQHF.

The V and J genes are TRBV28 and TRBJ2-1; 7 nucleotides agree with TRBD1. CDR1 is MDHEN, CDR2 SYDVKM, per germline. V shed 3 bases, J shed 5 bases, and the junction held 4 bases outside the gene matches. CDR3 length: 14 residues. CDR3 DNA: TGTGCCAGCAGTTTGGGGGACAGCAACAATGAGCAGTTCTTC. Amino acid sequence: CASSLGDSNNEQFF. The full variable domain, with the rest looked up from reference TRBV28 and TRBJ2-1, is DVKVTQSSRYLVKRTGEKVFLECVQDMDHENMFWYRQDPGLGLRLIYFSYDVKMKEKGDIPEGYSVSREKKERFSLILESASTNQTSMYLCASSLGDSNNEQFFGPGTRLTVL.

J is TRBJ2-1 and V is TRBV5-5, with D possibly TRBD2 on 5 matching bases. Germline V gives CDR1 SGHKS, CDR2 YYEKEE (reference sequence). The germline V and J ends were trimmed by 4 bases and 13 bases, with 15 bases remaining between them. CDR3 length: 12 residues. Here the CDR3 reads CASSVAVGEQFF. The CDR3, as DNA: TGTGCCAGCAGCGTCGCTGTGGGAGAACAGTTCTTC.